The 16 T cell receptor beta chains below were found in one sample sequenced in a study of response to subunit inactivated influenza vaccine (dated by TCRdb to the late 2010s). Libraries were prepared through RT-PCR. For sequencing, an Illumina HiSeq 2500 was employed. In TCRdb, the public reads were trimmed at Q25 with fastp and aligned with MiXCR, with productive beta chains retained. Identical CDR3 protein sequences are pooled into one entry, listed with their most common genes and DNA. The sample contains about 520,000 distinct CDR3 sequences, approximately 7.7% of them found a single time. Roughly 14% of the sample lies in the top ten. The sequences come from PBMCs from blood, collected approximately 25 months after vaccination. Source of these receptors: a man aged 50-75 years who received an inactivated influenza vaccine. Donor details come from another sample of the same person, matched by shared clones.

This clonotype was found many times. This chain connects TRBV29-1 to TRBJ2-7; TRBD2 agrees at 14 bases. CDR1 and CDR2 (germline): SQVTM, ANQGSEA. Trimming took 6 bases from V and 6 from J; bases not matched to a gene: 7. This CDR3 is 14 amino acids long. CDR3 residues: CSVATSGRATEQYF. CDR3 nucleotide sequence: TGCAGCGTAGCGACTAGCGGGAGGGCGACCGAGCAGTACTTC.

This clonotype was observed a handful of times. The chain carries TRBV20-1 and TRBJ1-1, with TRBD1 matching over 10 bases. Germline CDR1 reads DFQATT; CDR2 reads SNEGSKA (reference sequence). With 0 bases clipped from V and 3 bases from J, the junction kept 7 bases outside the gene matches. The length of the CDR3 is 16 residues. The CDR3 loop reads CSARDLKGQGDTEAFF. The CDR3 nucleotides are TGCAGTGCTAGAGATCTCAAAGGACAGGGGGACACTGAAGCTTTCTTT.

The chain uses TRBV29-1 and TRBJ2-2; 7 nucleotides agree with TRBD1. V shed 2 bases and J 3 bases; nucleotides not matched to a gene: 6. Looked up from germline, CDR1 is SQVTM and CDR2 is ANQGSEA. This CDR3 is built from 15 residues. The chain's CDR3 is CSVEQGQSYTGELFF. CDR3 in DNA: TGCAGCGTTGAACAGGGACAGAGCTACACCGGGGAGCTGTTTTTT.

This clonotype was detected only a few times. The rearrangement uses TRBV5-1 and TRBJ2-2; 15 bases are shared with TRBD2. V lost 4 bases to trimming and J lost 7 bases; unmatched junction nucleotides: 8. Germline-derived CDR1 and CDR2 are SGHRS and YFSETQ. The CDR3 length is 17 residues. CDR3 sequence: CASSPWTSGGAFGELFF. Written as DNA, the CDR3 is TGCGCCAGCAGCCCCTGGACTAGCGGGGGGGCTTTCGGGGAGCTGTTTTTT. Full variable domain (outside the CDR3, taken from reference TRBV5-1 and TRBJ2-2): KAGVTQTPRYLIKTRGQQVTLSCSPISGHRSVSWYQQTPGQGLQFLFEYFSETQRNKGNFPGRFSGRQFSNSRSEMNVSTLELGDSALYLCASSPWTSGGAFGELFFGEGSRLTVL.

V gene TRBV7-2 combines with J gene TRBJ1-2; the match to TRBD1 covers 10 bases. This CDR3 is built from 15 residues. The V segment lost 5 bases and the J segment 4 bases; nucleotides outside the gene matches: 7. Germline V CDR1 and CDR2: SGHTA, FQGNSA. Here the CDR3 reads CASSPRQGAVYGYTF. The DNA for the CDR3 is TGTGCCAGCAGCCCTCGACAGGGGGCCGTCTATGGCTACACCTTC.

The chain employs TRBV7-2 and TRBJ2-1, with 9 bases fitting TRBD2. The CDR3 sequence is 16 residues long. The V gene end was trimmed by 5 bases and the J gene end by 8 bases; junction bases not matched to a gene: 13. Germline CDR1 is SGHTA and CDR2 is FQGNSA. CDR3 nucleotides: TGTGCCAGCAGCATAACAGCGGGGGGAGAATGGTATGAGCAGTTCTTC. This translates into CASSITAGGEWYEQFF.

The chain is built from TRBV20-1 and TRBJ2-2; 16 bases match TRBD2. The CDR3 runs to 18 residues. Germline lookup yields CDR1 DFQATT and CDR2 SNEGSKA (reference sequence). J lost 2 bases, V lost 3 bases, and 6 bases had no gene match. DNA of the CDR3: TGCAGTGCTAGGGGACTAGCGGGAGGGATGTCTAACACCGGGGAGCTGTTTTTT. It codes for CSARGLAGGMSNTGELFF.

This chain connects TRBV10-3 to TRBJ2-6; 7 positions match TRBD1. V shed 3 bases and J 0 bases; nucleotides not matched to a gene: 8. The CDR3 totals 18 residues. Germline V gene lookup returns CDR1 ENHRY and CDR2 SYGVKD. The CDR3 nucleotides read TGTGCCATCAGTGATGTCGGGACAGTGGACTCTGGGGCCAACGTCCTGACTTTC. Its translation is CAISDVGTVDSGANVLTF.

This clonotype showed up just a few times. This CDR3 is CASSNPGTGVHEQYF. DNA for the CDR3: TGTGCTAGTTCTAATCCCGGGACAGGGGTCCACGAGCAGTACTTC. The chain is built from TRBV12-5 and TRBJ2-7, with 10 bases fitting TRBD1. The CDR3 is made up of 15 amino acids. Germline CDR1 LGHNT, CDR2 FRNRAP. J was trimmed by 5 bases and V by 8 bases; bases with no gene match: 12.

This clonotype was counted a few times. This rearrangement joins TRBV20-1 to TRBJ1-1; D remains unclear. The V end lost 5 bases, the J end lost 2 bases, and 15 bases lay between the germline ends. There are 14 residues in the CDR3. The germline V gene has CDR1 DFQATT and CDR2 SNEGSKA (reference sequence). The CDR3 sequence: CSALRQARNTEAFF. CDR3 in DNA: TGCAGTGCTCTTAGGCAGGCAAGAAACACTGAAGCTTTCTTT.

This clonotype was observed many times. The chain combines TRBV5-1 with TRBJ2-1, with 7 bases fitting TRBD2. The junction had 3 bases not matched to a gene; V was cut back by 0 bases and J by 0 bases. Germline-derived CDR1 and CDR2 are SGHRS and YFSETQ. The CDR3 runs 16 residues. The CDR3 bases are TGCGCCAGCAGCTTGGAAGCTAGCGGCTCCTACAATGAGCAGTTCTTC. As protein: CASSLEASGSYNEQFF.

This clonotype was seen a few times. The rearrangement uses TRBV4-2 and TRBJ2-3; 8 bases map to TRBD2. J gave up 2 bases and V 4 bases, and 11 bases lay outside the gene matches. From germline, CDR1 is LGHNA and CDR2 YNFKEQ. CDR3 length: 17 residues. The CDR3 loop is CASSPLGAGGITDTQYF. The DNA of the CDR3 is TGTGCCAGCAGCCCGTTAGGGGCGGGGGGCATCACAGATACGCAGTATTTT.

This clonotype was recorded a few times. The rearrangement links TRBV3-1 to TRBJ2-4; a weak D match, TRBD2 (5 bases). Germline V gives CDR1 LGHDT, CDR2 YNNKEL (reference sequence). The CDR3 is made up of 12 amino acids. V lost 2 bases and J lost 6, with 5 bases in between. The CDR3 region is CASSQSGNIQYF. The CDR3 nucleotides read TGTGCCAGCAGCCAAAGCGGAAACATTCAGTACTTC.

This clonotype was found a few times. This chain links TRBV7-2 with TRBJ2-7; D unresolved. The germline gives CDR1 SGHTA, CDR2 FQGNSA. This CDR3 spans 16 amino acids. Trimming removed 2 bases at V and 1 base at J, with 15 bases between. The CDR3, as DNA: TGTGCCAGCAGCTTAAGCAGTCCTACCTATTCCTACGAGCAGTACTTC. It codes for CASSLSSPTYSYEQYF.

This clonotype was observed a few times. This rearrangement joins TRBV3-1 to TRBJ2-1; possible D gene TRBD1, 5 bases. CDR1 and CDR2 (germline): LGHDT, YNNKEL (reference sequence). The ends were cut back, 0 bases at V and 13 bases at J, with 13 bases in the middle. The CDR3 has 13 residues. The CDR3, as DNA: TGTGCCAGCAGCCAAGAGGGGCTCTGGGGTCAGTTCTTC. Translated: CASSQEGLWGQFF.

This clonotype was counted only a few times. This chain links TRBV24-1 with TRBJ1-5; D unclear. The CDR3 is 13 residues long. Germline assignment: CDR1 KGHDR and CDR2 SFDVKD. V lost 3 bases to trimming and J lost 9 bases, with 11 bases between them. This CDR3 is CATSDGDNRPQHF. As DNA, the CDR3 is TGTGCCACCAGTGATGGTGACAACCGGCCCCAGCATTTT.